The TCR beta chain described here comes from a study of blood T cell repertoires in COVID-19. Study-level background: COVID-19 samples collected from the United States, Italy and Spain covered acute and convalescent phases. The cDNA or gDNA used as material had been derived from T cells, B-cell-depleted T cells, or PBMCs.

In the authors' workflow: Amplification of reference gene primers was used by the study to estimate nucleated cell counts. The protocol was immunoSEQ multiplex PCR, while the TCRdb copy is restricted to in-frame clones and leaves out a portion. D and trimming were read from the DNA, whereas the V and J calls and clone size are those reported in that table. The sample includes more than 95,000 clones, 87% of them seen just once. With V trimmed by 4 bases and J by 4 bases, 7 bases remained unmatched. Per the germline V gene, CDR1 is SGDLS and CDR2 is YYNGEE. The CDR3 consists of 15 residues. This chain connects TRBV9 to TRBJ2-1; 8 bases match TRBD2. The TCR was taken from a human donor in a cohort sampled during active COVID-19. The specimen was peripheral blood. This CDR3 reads CASSRAGRGYNEQFF. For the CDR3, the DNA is TGTGCCAGCAGCCGCGCCGGGAGGGGTTACAATGAGCAGTTCTTC.